A single sample gave rise to the 22 T cell receptor beta chains below, sequenced in a study of T cell clusters in autoimmune cytopenias. One tube held mixed TRB-A and TRB-B primer pools for touch-down PCR. TCRdb reanalyzed the multiplex PCR reads and collapses them to one entry per CDR3 protein, without DNA. Listed are 3,000 to 3,500 distinct CDR3 sequences; 4.9% falls within the top ten. Each sample's input was 250 ng genomic DNA, 35,000 to 40,000 genome equivalents. The sample consisted of peripheral blood. Receptors originate from a human donor with an autoimmune cytopenia or autoimmune hepatitis (not recorded which).

The genes are TRBV5-4 and TRBJ2-5; the TRBD1 assignment by TCRdb is unverifiable without DNA. Germline CDR1 is SGHNT and CDR2 is YYREEE (reference sequence). The CDR3 extends over 16 amino acids. The CDR3 sequence: CASSPGHFKGQETQYF.

This clonotype shows up as medium-sized by frequency. This chain connects TRBV6-2 or TRBV6-3 to TRBJ2-3; the TRBD2 assignment by TCRdb is unverifiable without DNA. The germline V gene has CDR1 MNHEY and CDR2 SVGEGT. There are 18 residues in the CDR3. The CDR3 here is CASSYSAGGGSSTDTQYF.

This chain links TRBV12-3 or TRBV12-4 with TRBJ2-2; TCRdb calls TRBD1, which cannot be checked without DNA. This CDR3 is built from 15 residues. The CDR3 here is CASSLGDRGPGELFF.

The chain is built from TRBV19 and TRBJ1-4. This CDR3 spans 13 amino acids. The germline gives CDR1 LNHDA, CDR2 SQIVND (reference sequence). This chain's CDR3 is CASSIEYGEKLFF. Using reference TRBV19 and TRBJ1-4 for the parts outside the CDR3, the full variable domain is DGGITQSPKYLFRKEGQNVTLSCEQNLNHDAMYWYRQDPGQGLRLIYYSQIVNDFQKGDIAEGYSVSREKKESFPLTVTSAQKNPTAFYLCASSIEYGEKLFFGSGTQLSVL.

This sequence joins TRBV27 and TRBJ2-7; TCRdb calls TRBD2, which cannot be checked without DNA. The CDR3 loop spans 13 amino acids. CDR1 MNHEY and CDR2 SMNVEV come from the germline V gene (reference sequence). CDR3 residues: CASGTSNGYEQYF.

The chain recombines TRBV7-9 with TRBJ1-1. Germline-derived CDR1 and CDR2 are SEHNR and FQNEAQ (reference sequence). The CDR3 extends over 12 amino acids. The CDR3 protein is CASSLEDTEAFF. The full variable domain, its missing parts supplied by reference TRBV7-9 and TRBJ1-1, is DTGVSQNPRHKITKRGQNVTFRCDPISEHNRLYWYRQTLGQGPEFLTYFQNEAQLEKSRLLSDRFSAERPKGSFSTLEIQRTEQGDSAMYLCASSLEDTEAFFGQGTRLTVV.

The CDR3 here is CASSQDLRAEAFF. The chain recombines TRBV14 with TRBJ1-1. The CDR3 length is 13 residues. Germline assignment: CDR1 SGHDN and CDR2 FVKESK.

This chain connects TRBV6-2 or TRBV6-3 to TRBJ2-5; TCRdb selects TRBD1, and the lack of DNA leaves this call unchecked. Germline loops: CDR1 MNHEY, CDR2 SVGEGT. This CDR3 comprises 14 residues. The CDR3 is CASGPRSYQETQYF.

Its frequency marks this clonotype as medium-sized. This rearrangement joins TRBV13 to TRBJ2-7; TCRdb's assignment of TRBD1 cannot be checked, as there is no DNA. Germline values: CDR1 PRHDT, CDR2 FYEKMQ (reference sequence). This CDR3 has 14 amino acids. CDR3 sequence: CASSLVGQGYEQYF.

This clonotype is deemed medium-sized (0.01 to 0.1%) by its frequency. This chain connects TRBV5-5 to TRBJ2-1. Germline V gene sequence: CDR1 SGHKS, CDR2 YYEKEE (reference sequence). The CDR3 contains 15 residues. CDR3 amino acids: CASRSPGISYNEQFF.

This clonotype is classed as medium-sized (0.01 to 0.1%) by frequency. The chain couples TRBV19 to TRBJ2-5; no DNA is available, so the TRBD2 call from TCRdb remains unchecked. The CDR3 consists of 13 residues. Germline-derived CDR1 and CDR2 are LNHDA and SQIVND (reference sequence). Here the CDR3 reads CASSAWAEETQYF.

The V gene is TRBV12-3 or TRBV12-4, the J gene TRBJ2-1; the D call from TCRdb, TRBD2, cannot be confirmed without DNA. The CDR3 is 15 residues long. CDR3 sequence reads: CASSFIEGLVDEQFF.

The gene calls are TRBV6-2 or TRBV6-3 and TRBJ2-2. The CDR3 runs to 14 residues. Germline assignment: CDR1 MNHEY and CDR2 SVGEGT. CDR3 loop: CASSLTPNTGELFF.

CDR3 sequence: CATGATANTIYF. The V and J genes are TRBV10-3 and TRBJ1-3. The CDR3 extends over 12 amino acids. Germline CDR1 and CDR2: ENHRY and SYGVKD.

V and J are TRBV6-5 and TRBJ2-5; checking the TCRdb D call of TRBD2 is not possible without DNA. Germline-derived CDR1 and CDR2 are MNHEY and SVGAGI. This CDR3 region has 16 residues. CDR3: CASSSRTSGLQETQYF.

This chain connects TRBV29-1 to TRBJ2-5; the TRBD1 assignment by TCRdb is unverifiable without DNA. This CDR3 region has 13 residues. The V gene's germline CDR1 is SQVTM and CDR2 ANQGSEA. The chain's CDR3 is CSVRTGEIVEQYF.

According to its frequency, this clonotype is medium-sized. The chain employs TRBV6-6 and TRBJ2-5; no DNA is available, so the TRBD1 call from TCRdb remains unchecked. From germline, CDR1 is MNHNY and CDR2 SVGAGI (reference sequence). This CDR3 comprises 14 residues. The CDR3 loop reads CASSHRDASKTQYF.

V and J are TRBV4-3 and TRBJ2-5; TCRdb's D gene call, TRBD1, goes unchecked for lack of DNA. The germline CDR1 and CDR2 sequences are LGHNA and YSLEER. The CDR3 runs 15 residues. The CDR3 loop reads CASSPMVTGEETQYF.

The chain recombines TRBV19 with TRBJ2-1; TCRdb indicates TRBD1, and absent DNA this call remains unverified. The length of the CDR3 is 14 residues. Germline lookup yields CDR1 LNHDA and CDR2 SQIVND (reference sequence). The CDR3 region is CASSTGAGGREQFF.

V usage is TRBV6-5 and J usage is TRBJ2-7; checking the TCRdb D call of TRBD2 is not possible without DNA. Germline values: CDR1 MNHEY, CDR2 SVGAGI. This CDR3 has 18 amino acids. This CDR3 reads CAISESGLAGGPSYEQYF.

This clonotype shows up as medium-sized (0.01 to 0.1%) by frequency. V and J are TRBV30 and TRBJ1-1; TCRdb calls TRBD1, which cannot be checked without DNA. Germline V gene lookup returns CDR1 GTSNPN and CDR2 SVGIG (reference sequence). The CDR3 is 15 residues long. CDR3 region: CAWRKDRVGNTEAFF.

The chain carries TRBV24-1 and TRBJ1-1; the D call of TRBD1 rests on TCRdb alone, since no DNA is present to check it. Germline CDR1 is KGHDR and CDR2 is SFDVKD. The CDR3 covers 12 residues. The CDR3 region is CATSEGDREAFF.